This paragraph reports one T cell receptor beta chain. Its antigen is as yet unknown. With 0 bases removed from V and 12 bases from J, the gap between germline ends came to 12 bases. This CDR3 has 13 amino acids. In germline, CDR1 is LGHNA, CDR2 YSLEER. Both 60 Vbeta primers and 13 Jbeta primers went into the PCR. TCRdb keeps only in-frame clones here, not all; method: immunoSEQ multiplex PCR. The profile covers roughly 120,000 clones, with around 76% appearing a single time and roughly 16% taken by the ten largest. These data belong to a study of cytomegalovirus exposure and HLA in healthy donors. Study at large: An early release of data contained 75 million to 100 million unique TCRs, which came from HLA-typed donors. The study, taken as a whole, reports: In vitro experiments confirmed that three CMV-associated chains were specific for CMV antigens. A list of around 150 TCR beta chains associated with cytomegalovirus was given. The likely explanation for a cluster of highly shared sequence variants was sequencing artifact.

This TCR derives from a man in his fifties in good health and CMV-seropositive. The sequenced sample consisted of PBMCs. The V gene is TRBV4-3, the J gene TRBJ2-1; D ambiguous. The CDR3 bases are TGCGCCAGCAGCCAAGATAAATGGTTGGCGCAGTTCTTC. It codes for CASSQDKWLAQFF.